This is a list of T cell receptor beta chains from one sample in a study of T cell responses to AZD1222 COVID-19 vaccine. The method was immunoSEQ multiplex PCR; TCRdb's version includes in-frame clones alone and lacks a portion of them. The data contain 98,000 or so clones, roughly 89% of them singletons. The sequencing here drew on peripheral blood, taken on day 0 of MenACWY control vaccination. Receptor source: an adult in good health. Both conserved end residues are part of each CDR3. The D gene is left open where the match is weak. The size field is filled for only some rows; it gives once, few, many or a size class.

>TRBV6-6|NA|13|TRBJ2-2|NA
TGTGCCAGCAGTAGTCCAGCGACCGGGGAGCTGTTTTTT
CASSSPATGELFF
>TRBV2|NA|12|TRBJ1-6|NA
TGTGCCAGCACCTCAGAGGGGTCACCCCTCCACTTT
CASTSEGSPLHF
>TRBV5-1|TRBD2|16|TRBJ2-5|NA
TGCGCCAGCAGCTTGGCCCCGGGCGGGGGGAAGGAGACCCAGTACTTC
CASSLAPGGGKETQYF
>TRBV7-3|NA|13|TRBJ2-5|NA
TGTGCCAGCAGCTTTGGAGGCCAAGAGACCCAGTACTTC
CASSFGGQETQYF
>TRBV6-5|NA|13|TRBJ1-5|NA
TGTGCCAGCAACGTAGGGGAATTCCAGCCCCAGCATTTT
CASNVGEFQPQHF
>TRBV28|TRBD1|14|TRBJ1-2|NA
TGTGCCAGCAGTACCCGGACAGGGGCGTTTGGCTACACCTTC
CASSTRTGAFGYTF
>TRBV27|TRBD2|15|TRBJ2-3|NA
TGTGCCAGCAGTTTAACTAGCGGGGGCACAGATACGCAGTATTTT
CASSLTSGGTDTQYF
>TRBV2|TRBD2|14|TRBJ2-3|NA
TGTGCCAGCAGCGGACTAGCGGGCACAGATACGCAGTATTTT
CASSGLAGTDTQYF
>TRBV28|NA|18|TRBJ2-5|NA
TGTGCCAGCAGTACGATCTCACCGGGACAAGGGGCCCGGGAGACCCAGTACTTC
CASSTISPGQGARETQYF
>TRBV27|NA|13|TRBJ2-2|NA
TGTGCCAGCAGTTGGACGACCAACGGGGAGCTGTTTTTT
CASSWTTNGELFF
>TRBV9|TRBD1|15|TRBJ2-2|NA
TGTGCCAGCAGCGTGGGACAGGGAGTAACCGGGGAGCTGTTTTTT
CASSVGQGVTGELFF
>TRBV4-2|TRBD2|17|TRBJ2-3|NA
TGTGCCAGCAGCCCCCGAGTGGCTAGCGGGGGCACAGATACGCAGTATTTT
CASSPRVASGGTDTQYF
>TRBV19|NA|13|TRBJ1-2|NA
TGTGCCAGTAGTCCCCCCAATGGCTATGGCTACACCTTC
CASSPPNGYGYTF
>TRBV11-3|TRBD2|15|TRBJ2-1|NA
TGTGCCAGCAGCTTGAGGGTTGGGGGGGGAAATGAGCAGTTCTTC
CASSLRVGGGNEQFF
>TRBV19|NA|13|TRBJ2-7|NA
TGTGCCAGTAACCAGGGATGGAGAGACGAGCAGTACTTC
CASNQGWRDEQYF
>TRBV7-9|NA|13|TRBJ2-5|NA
TGTGCCAGCAGCGGGGACGGCCAAGAGACCCAGTACTTC
CASSGDGQETQYF
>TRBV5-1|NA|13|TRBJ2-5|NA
TGCGCCAGCAGCTTTGACCCGCGGGAGACCCAGTACTTC
CASSFDPRETQYF
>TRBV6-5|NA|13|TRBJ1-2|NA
TGTGCCAGCAAGTTAAAACCAGGGTCTGGCTACACCTTC
CASKLKPGSGYTF
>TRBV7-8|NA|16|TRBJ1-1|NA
TGTGCCAGCAGCCGTAACGCCGACAGGACTAACACTGAAGCTTTCTTT
CASSRNADRTNTEAFF
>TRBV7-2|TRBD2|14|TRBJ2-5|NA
TGTGCCAGCAGCGCTAGCGGGGGCGGGGAGACCCAGTACTTC
CASSASGGGETQYF
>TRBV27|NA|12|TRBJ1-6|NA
TGTGCCAGCAGTTTTGGGGGGCTACCCCTCCACTTT
CASSFGGLPLHF
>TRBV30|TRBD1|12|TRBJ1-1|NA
TGTGCCTGGACGACAGGGGGAACTGAAGCTTTCTTT
CAWTTGGTEAFF
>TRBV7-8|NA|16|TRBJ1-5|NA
TGTGCCAGCAGCTTAGAAAGGCTGACAGGCAATCAGCCCCAGCATTTT
CASSLERLTGNQPQHF
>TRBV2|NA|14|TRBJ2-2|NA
TGTGCCAGCACTCGCAGGGCGAACACCGGGGAGCTGTTTTTT
CASTRRANTGELFF
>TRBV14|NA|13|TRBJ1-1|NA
TGTGCCAGCAGTGCGGACAGAAACACTGAAGCTTTCTTT
CASSADRNTEAFF
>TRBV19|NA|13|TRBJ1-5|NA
TGTGCCAGTAGTATCAAGTCGGAACAGCCCCAGCATTTT
CASSIKSEQPQHF
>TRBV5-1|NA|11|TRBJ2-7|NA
TGCGCCAGCAGCGACCCCTACGAGCAGTACTTC
CASSDPYEQYF
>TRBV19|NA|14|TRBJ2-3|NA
TGTGCCAGTAGTATTAGGACTGGGACAGATACGCAGTATTTT
CASSIRTGTDTQYF
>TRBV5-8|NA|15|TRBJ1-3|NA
TGTGCCAGCAGCTTGGTCCCGGCGGGTGGAAACACCATATATTTT
CASSLVPAGGNTIYF
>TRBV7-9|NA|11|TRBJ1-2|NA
TGTGCCAGCAGCGACGGGAGGAAGGGGACCTTC
CASSDGRKGTF
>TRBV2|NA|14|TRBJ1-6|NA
TGTGCCAGCAGCCCGACACAGTTTAATTCACCCCTCCACTTT
CASSPTQFNSPLHF
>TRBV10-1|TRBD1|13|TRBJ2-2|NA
TGCGCCAGCGACAGGGTGAACACCGGGGAGCTGTTTTTT
CASDRVNTGELFF
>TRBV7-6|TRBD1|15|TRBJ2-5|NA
TGTGCCAGCAGCTTGGGAGGACAGGGGACAGAGACCCAGTACTTC
CASSLGGQGTETQYF
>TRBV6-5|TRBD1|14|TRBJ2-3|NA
TGTGCCAGCAGCATGGACAGGGGGACAGATACGCAGTATTTT
CASSMDRGTDTQYF
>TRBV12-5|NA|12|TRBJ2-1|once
TGTGCTAGTGGTTTGGGAATTAATGAGCAGTTCTTC
CASGLGINEQFF
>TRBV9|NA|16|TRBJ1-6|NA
TGTGCCAGCAGCGACCAGGGGAGCTCCTATAATTCACCCCTCCACTTT
CASSDQGSSYNSPLHF
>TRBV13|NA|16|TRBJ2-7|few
TGTGCCAGCAGCTTAAGGTTGGGCAGGGGCACCTACGAGCAGTACTTC
CASSLRLGRGTYEQYF
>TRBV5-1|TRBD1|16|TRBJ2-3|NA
TGCGCCAGCAGCAAAACGGGACAGACCAACACAGATACGCAGTATTTT
CASSKTGQTNTDTQYF